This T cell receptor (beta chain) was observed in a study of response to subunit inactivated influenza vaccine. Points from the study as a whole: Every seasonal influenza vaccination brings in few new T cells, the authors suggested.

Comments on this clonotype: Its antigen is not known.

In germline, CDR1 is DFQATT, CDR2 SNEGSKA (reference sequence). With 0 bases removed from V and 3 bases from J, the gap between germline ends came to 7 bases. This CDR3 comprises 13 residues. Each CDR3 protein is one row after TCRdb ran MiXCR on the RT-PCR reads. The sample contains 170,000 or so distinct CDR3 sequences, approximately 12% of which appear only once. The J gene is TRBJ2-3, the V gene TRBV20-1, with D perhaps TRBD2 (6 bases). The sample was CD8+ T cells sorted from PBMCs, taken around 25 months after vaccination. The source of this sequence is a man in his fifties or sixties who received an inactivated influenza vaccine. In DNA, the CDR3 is TGCAGTGCTAGAGATCTAGCGACAGATACGCAGTATTTT. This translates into CSARDLATDTQYF.